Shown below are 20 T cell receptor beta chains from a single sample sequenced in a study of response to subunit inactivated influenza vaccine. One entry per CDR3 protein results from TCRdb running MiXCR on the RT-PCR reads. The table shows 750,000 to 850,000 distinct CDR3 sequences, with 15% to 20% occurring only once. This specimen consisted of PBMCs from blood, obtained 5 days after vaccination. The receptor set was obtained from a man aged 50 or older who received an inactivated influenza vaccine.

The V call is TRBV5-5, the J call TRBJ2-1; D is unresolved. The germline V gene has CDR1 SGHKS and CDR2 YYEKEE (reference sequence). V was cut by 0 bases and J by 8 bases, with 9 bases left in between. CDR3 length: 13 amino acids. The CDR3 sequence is CASSLGPSDEQFF. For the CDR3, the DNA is TGTGCCAGCAGCTTGGGACCGTCCGATGAGCAGTTCTTC. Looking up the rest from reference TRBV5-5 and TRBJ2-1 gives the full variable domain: DAGVTQSPTHLIKTRGQQVTLRCSPISGHKSVSWYQQVLGQGPQFIFQYYEKEERGRGNFPDRFSARQFPNYSSELNVNALLLGDSALYLCASSLGPSDEQFFGPGTRLTVL.

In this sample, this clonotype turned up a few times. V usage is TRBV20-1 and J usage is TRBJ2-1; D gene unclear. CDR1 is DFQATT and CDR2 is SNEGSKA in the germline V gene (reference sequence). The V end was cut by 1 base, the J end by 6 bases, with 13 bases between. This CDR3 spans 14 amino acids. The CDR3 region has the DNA TGCAGTGCTAGAGGGCGTAGAGGTACCAATGAGCAGTTCTTC. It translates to CSARGRRGTNEQFF.

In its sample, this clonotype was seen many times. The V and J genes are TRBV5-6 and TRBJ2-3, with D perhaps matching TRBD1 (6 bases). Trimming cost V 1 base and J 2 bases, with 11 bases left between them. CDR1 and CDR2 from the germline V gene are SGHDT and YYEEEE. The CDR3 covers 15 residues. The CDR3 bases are TGTGCCAGCAGCTTGTACGGACAGACCACAGATACGCAGTATTTT. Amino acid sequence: CASSLYGQTTDTQYF.

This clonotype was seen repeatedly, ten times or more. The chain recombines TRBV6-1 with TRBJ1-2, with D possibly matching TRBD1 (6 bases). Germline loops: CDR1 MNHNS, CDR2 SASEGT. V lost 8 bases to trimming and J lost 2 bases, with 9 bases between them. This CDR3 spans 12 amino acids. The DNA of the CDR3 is TGTGCCAGCGGAGGGGGGAACTATGGCTACACCTTC. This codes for CASGGGNYGYTF.

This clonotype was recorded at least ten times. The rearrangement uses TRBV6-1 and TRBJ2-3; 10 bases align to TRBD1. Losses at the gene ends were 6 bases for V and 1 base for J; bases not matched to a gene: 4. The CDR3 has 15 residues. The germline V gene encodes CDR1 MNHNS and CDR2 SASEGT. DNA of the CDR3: TGTGCCAGCAGGGAGACAGGGGGCCGCACAGATACGCAGTATTTT. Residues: CASRETGGRTDTQYF.

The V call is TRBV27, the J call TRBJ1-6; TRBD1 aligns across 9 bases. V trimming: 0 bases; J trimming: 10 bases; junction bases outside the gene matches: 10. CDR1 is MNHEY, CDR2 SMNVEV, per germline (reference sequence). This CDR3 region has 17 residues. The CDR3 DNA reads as TGTGCCAGCAGTTTATCCCTGCCGGGACAGGGTAACTCACCCCTCCACTTT. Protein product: CASSLSLPGQGNSPLHF.

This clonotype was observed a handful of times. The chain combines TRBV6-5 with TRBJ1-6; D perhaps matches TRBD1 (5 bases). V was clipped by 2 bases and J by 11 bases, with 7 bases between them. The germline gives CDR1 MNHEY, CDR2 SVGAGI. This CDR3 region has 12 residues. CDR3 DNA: TGTGCCAGCAGTTACGAGGGGACACCCCTCCACTTT. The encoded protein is CASSYEGTPLHF.

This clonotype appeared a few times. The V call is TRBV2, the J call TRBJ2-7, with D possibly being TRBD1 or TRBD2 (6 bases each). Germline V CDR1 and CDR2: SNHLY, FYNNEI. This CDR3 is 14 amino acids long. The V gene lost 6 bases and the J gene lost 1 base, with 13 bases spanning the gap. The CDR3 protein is CASRRGDSSYEQYF. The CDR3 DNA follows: TGTGCCAGCAGGAGGGGGGATTCGTCCTACGAGCAGTACTTC.

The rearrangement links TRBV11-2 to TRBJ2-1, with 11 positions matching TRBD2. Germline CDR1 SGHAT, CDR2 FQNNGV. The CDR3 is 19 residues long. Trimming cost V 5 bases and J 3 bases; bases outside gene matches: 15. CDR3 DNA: TGTGCCAGCAGCGACAAAAAGGGGCGACTAGCGGGGATCTACAATGAGCAGTTCTTC. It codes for CASSDKKGRLAGIYNEQFF.

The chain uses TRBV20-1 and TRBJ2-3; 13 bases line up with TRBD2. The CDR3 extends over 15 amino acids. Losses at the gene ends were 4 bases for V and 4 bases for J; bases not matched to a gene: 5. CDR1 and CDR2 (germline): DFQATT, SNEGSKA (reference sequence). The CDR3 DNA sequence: TGCAGTGCTACCGGGACTAGCGGGGCGGCAGATACGCAGTATTTT. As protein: CSATGTSGAADTQYF.

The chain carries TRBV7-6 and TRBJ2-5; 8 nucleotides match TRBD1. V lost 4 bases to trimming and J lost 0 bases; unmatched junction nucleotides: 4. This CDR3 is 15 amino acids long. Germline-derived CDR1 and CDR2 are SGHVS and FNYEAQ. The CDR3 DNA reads TGTGCCAGCAGCTCGCTGACAGGGGACCAAGAGACCCAGTACTTC. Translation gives CASSSLTGDQETQYF.

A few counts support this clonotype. CDR3 loop: CASSYFGSGGSTDTQYF. CDR3 coding DNA: TGTGCCAGCAGTTACTTCGGGAGCGGGGGGAGCACAGATACGCAGTATTTT. The chain recombines TRBV6-2 or TRBV6-3 with TRBJ2-3, with 9 bases fitting TRBD2. This CDR3 contains 17 residues. Germline V gene sequence: CDR1 MNHEY, CDR2 SVGEGT. The ends lost 1 base at V and 0 bases at J; junction bases unmatched: 5.

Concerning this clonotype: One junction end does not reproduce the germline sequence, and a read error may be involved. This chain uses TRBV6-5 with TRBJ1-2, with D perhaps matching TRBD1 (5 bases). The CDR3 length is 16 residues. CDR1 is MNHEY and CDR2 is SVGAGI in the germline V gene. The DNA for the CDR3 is TGTGCCAGCAGTCACTCTGGGAGGGGTGCCCTCTATGGCTACACCTTC. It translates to CASSHSGRGALYGYTF.

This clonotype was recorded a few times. The CDR3 DNA is TGCGCCAGCAGCCAAGTAGGGCGGGGCCGCCAAGAGACCCAGTACTTC. Protein: CASSQVGRGRQETQYF. The chain combines TRBV4-1 with TRBJ2-5; TRBD2 might be the D (6 bases). CDR1 MGHRA and CDR2 YSYEKL come from the germline V gene. V lost 1 base to trimming and J lost 1 base, with 13 bases between them. The CDR3 has 16 residues.

CDR3 region: CASSVGPGPQETQYF. In DNA form, the CDR3 reads TGTGCCAGCAGCGTTGGTCCGGGGCCGCAAGAGACCCAGTACTTC. V gene TRBV11-2 combines with J gene TRBJ2-5, with D perhaps matching TRBD1 or TRBD2 (5 bases each). This CDR3 region has 15 residues. Germline V gives CDR1 SGHAT, CDR2 FQNNGV. Trimming stripped 5 bases from V and 2 bases from J, with 15 bases between.

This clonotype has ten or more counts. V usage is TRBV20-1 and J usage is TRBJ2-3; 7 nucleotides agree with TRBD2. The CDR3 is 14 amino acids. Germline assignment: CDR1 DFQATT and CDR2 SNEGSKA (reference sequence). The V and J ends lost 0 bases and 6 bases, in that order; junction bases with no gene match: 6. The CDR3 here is CSAREVGRLDTQYF. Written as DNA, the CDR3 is TGCAGTGCTAGAGAAGTCGGGAGGTTGGATACGCAGTATTTT.

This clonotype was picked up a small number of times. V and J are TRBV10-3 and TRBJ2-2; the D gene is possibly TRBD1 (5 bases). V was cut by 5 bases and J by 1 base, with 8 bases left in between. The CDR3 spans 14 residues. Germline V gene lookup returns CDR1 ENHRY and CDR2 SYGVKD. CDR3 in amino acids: CAISLGRNTGELFF. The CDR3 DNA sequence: TGTGCCATCAGTCTGGGGCGGAACACCGGGGAGCTGTTTTTT.

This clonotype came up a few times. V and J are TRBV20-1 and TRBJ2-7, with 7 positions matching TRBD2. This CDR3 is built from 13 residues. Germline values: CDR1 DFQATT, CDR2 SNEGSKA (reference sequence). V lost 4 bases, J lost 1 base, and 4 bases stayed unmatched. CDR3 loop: CSATPGLSYEQYF. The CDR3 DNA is TGCAGTGCTACCCCGGGACTATCCTACGAGCAGTACTTC.

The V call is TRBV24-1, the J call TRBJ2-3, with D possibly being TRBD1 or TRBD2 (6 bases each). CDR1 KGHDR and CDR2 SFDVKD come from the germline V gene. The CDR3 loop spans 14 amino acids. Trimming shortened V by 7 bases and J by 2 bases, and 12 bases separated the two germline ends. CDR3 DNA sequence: TGTGCCACCAGGGGAGGACAGCCCACAGATACGCAGTATTTT. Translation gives CATRGGQPTDTQYF.

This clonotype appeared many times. The CDR3 here is CASSYSARAAYEQYF. DNA for the CDR3: TGTGCCAGCAGTTACTCTGCGAGAGCCGCCTACGAGCAGTACTTC. This chain uses TRBV6-5 with TRBJ2-7, with D unclear. Germline loops: CDR1 MNHEY, CDR2 SVGAGI. V lost 0 bases, J lost 2 bases, and 11 bases lay in between. This CDR3 has 15 amino acids.